This TCR beta chain was sequenced during a study of cytomegalovirus exposure and HLA in healthy donors (dated by TCRdb to about 2017). General notes on the study: According to an earlier analysis of several hundred of the donors, some 180 million T cells yielded 90 million to 140 million unique TCR beta sequences and around 280 Gb of sequence data. An early release that covered about 600 HLA-typed donors contained about 300 gigabases of sequencing data and around 80 million unique TCR sequences. Among the roughly 400 genotyped donors, approximately 77% belonged to the genetic ancestry cluster associated with self-reported Caucasian donors. The aim of the study was to test whether cataloging public T cell receptors could identify signatures of past pathogen exposure. The T cell repertoires of under 750 subjects were profiled by immunosequencing and related to cytomegalovirus serostatus. In addition to the first cohort of around 670 subjects, a separate validation cohort of 100 to 150 different subjects was used. To predict cytomegalovirus infection status, the study combined high-throughput TCR immunosequencing, statistical association of individual TCRs with disease status, and machine learning. In a later analysis, previously published TCR beta repertoires from several hundred donors were re-analyzed and high-resolution HLA genotyping was added so that TCR occurrence patterns could be studied. Rather than drawing on any new phenotypic data, the later analysis identified candidate immune exposures from TCR beta sequences and the way those sequences occurred across donors. To decide whether each TCR beta V gene segment behaved as functional or pseudogenic, an earlier analysis of approximately 600 of the donors relied on high-throughput TCR beta sequencing. Donor age, sex, ethnicity and CMV serostatus were compiled together with the repertoire data. Genome-wide SNP genotypes for about three fifths of the roughly 670 donors were used in a later genetic analysis, which treated that subset as a discovery cohort. All discovery cohort repertoires had been generated using a single sequencing platform. Both class I and class II loci were covered by HLA typing, at four-digit resolution. Typing coverage differed by locus: A, B, C, DRB1 and DQB1 were typed in roughly 620-640 donors, DQA1 in about 510, DPA1 in approximately 610, and DPB1 in 400 to 480. Roughly five DR-DQ haplotypes were handled as single units for association and clustering because linkage in the cohort was strong. On average, 235,054 unique TCR beta nucleotide sequences were sequenced per donor among some 430 genotyped donors of the cohort, with around 19% of those sequences being non-productive. Study-wide findings and limitations: Assigning TCR associations to individual alleles was difficult when HLA alleles, especially DR and DQ, strongly co-occurred. A total of fewer than 200 TCR beta chains were listed by the study as associated with cytomegalovirus. At a false discovery rate of 0.05, a later analysis linked under 20,000 TCR beta sequences to specific HLA alleles. The classifier was reported to diagnose cytomegalovirus status with high specificity and sensitivity in both the original cohort and the validation cohort. According to the authors, the approach could potentially be generalized to other disease states and immunological phenotypes. The sequencing pipeline was judged likely to have produced a cluster of highly shared sequence variants as a technical artifact. For the cohort, immune exposure information was limited to CMV serostatus. Most TCR sequences were observed very rarely across donors, whereas some public TCRs were present in many individuals. In a later genetic analysis, a missense DCLRE1C variant was associated with V-gene and J-gene trimming of TCR beta chains, and the association was replicated in an independent cohort. In a later analysis, HLA-associated TCR beta chains were found to be more clonally expanded and to have lower generation probabilities than equally common non-associated chains. Correlated functional status among segregating V segments might be attributable to linkage disequilibrium, but an unknown experimental factor could not be ruled out. A later genetic analysis reported fewer N-insertions in productive TCRs among donors in an Asian-associated ancestry cluster than the approximately 670-donor mean. In this cohort, only TCR beta chains were sequenced, and detectable features were limited by the absence of alpha or paired-chain data. Sequencing depth was assumed to be roughly uniform across donors in the presence/absence analyses, though that assumption may not hold. A further reported finding was that TCR beta sequences accurately predicted the HLA-A and HLA-B alleles for most subjects in the first cohort. Three of the identified cytomegalovirus-associated TCR beta chains were confirmed in vitro to be specific for cytomegalovirus antigens. In an earlier analysis of fewer than 700 of the donors, most TCR beta V segments appeared in productive rearrangements about 87% or about 30% of the time, broadly matching IMGT annotations. Because the 87-base-pair reads could not distinguish some IMGT-functional V segments, including TRBV6-2 and TRBV6-3, those segments were excluded. Over 15 rarely observed V segments, including chromosome 9 orphons, were excluded from the earlier analysis of about 610 of the donors because counts were too low. Because some donors lacked HLA typing at each locus, the association tests relied only on the typed subset. In a later analysis, most CMV-associated TCR beta chains were found to appear HLA-restricted, with HLA associations seemingly driven largely by CMV exposure. A later analysis found that TCR association rates varied across HLA loci, with DRB1 alleles showing the most associated TCRs and HLA-C alleles the fewest. According to a later analysis, parvovirus B19, influenza, CMV and Epstein-Barr virus appeared linked to several top co-occurrence clusters.

The cohort consisted of approximately 690 healthy bone marrow donors. All cohort members were sampled while nominally healthy, although unrecorded immune exposures were likely present. The donor tested CMV seronegative and was one of the 352 seronegative cohort members. A peripheral blood sample was collected from each donor, and TCR beta sequencing was performed on peripheral blood mononuclear cells. The Qiagen DNeasy Blood Extraction Kit was used to extract genomic DNA from the blood cell samples. The library was built by means of the immunoSEQ multiplex PCR assay. For the multiplex PCR, a mixture combining 60 forward primers for TCR Vbeta segments and 13 reverse primers for TCR Jbeta segments was used. A multiplex PCR assay on genomic DNA amplified the CDR3 region of rearranged TCR beta genes. Amplified TCR beta libraries were sequenced as 87-base-pair reads on the Illumina HiSeq System. The paper's processing steps were these. A later analysis counted 65 million to 90 million unique TCR beta chains across the 550 to 750 repertoires, and roughly 10 million of these chains were shared by at least two donors. Raw reads were error-corrected and collapsed into unique sequences by a nearest-neighbor algorithm in which closely related sequences were merged to remove PCR and sequencing errors. CDR3 sequences were aligned to IMGT reference sequences to assign V, D and J gene segments. For a sequence to be retained, at least a six-nucleotide match to both a V gene segment and a J gene segment was required. Rearrangements were called productive when the CDR3 lacked stop codons and stayed in frame with V and J; all others were non-productive. CDR3 was defined according to IMGT convention as the region running from the second conserved V-encoded cysteine to the conserved J-encoded phenylalanine. The earlier analysis of about 570 of the donors excluded any sequence lacking an unambiguous match to a single V gene segment. In an earlier analysis of some 590 of the donors, V segments were called functional above 56.7% productive rearrangements and were called segregating when the between-donor standard deviation exceeded 5%. A statistical classification framework was built for diagnosing cytomegalovirus status from the catalog of TCR beta chain sequences. A later analysis assigned V and J genes by comparing TCR nucleotide sequences with IMGT/GENE-DB human TR gene sequences. The TCRdist pipeline was used in a later analysis to assign CDR3 sequences and most-parsimonious VDJ recombination scenarios. In a later analysis, each TCR beta chain was defined by its CDR3 amino acid sequence together with its V-gene family, and reads without a unique V-gene family were excluded. As a way to deal with suspected cross-contamination and a sequencing artifact, a later analysis dropped 592 nucleotide sequences that were highly shared and had low generation probability. In a later analysis, a clonal expansion index for each public chain was calculated from normalized within-repertoire ranks of inferred template counts. In a later analysis, generation probabilities were computed with a VDJ recombination model fitted to out-of-frame rearrangements, and the resulting probabilities were checked against IGoR. Hypergeometric tests were used in a later analysis to score TCR-TCR, TCR-HLA and TCR-CMV co-occurrence, with a repertoire-size bias correction applied to the TCR pairs. To estimate false discovery rates, a later analysis permuted the HLA or CMV assignments 20 times. A later analysis grouped co-occurring TCRs with DBSCAN, adding TCRdist sequence similarity when clustering within HLA-allele-positive subsets. Repertoires with fewer than 30,000 or more than 120,000 public chains, plus five repertoires with anomalous nucleotide sharing, were excluded from co-occurrence clustering. Held by TCRdb, this immuneACCESS table contains in-frame sequences only and omits some clones. Under half of the omission traces to an unresolved V gene where checked; the cause of the rest is unknown. That table gives V, J and clone size, and the DNA gave D and trimming. Across this sample there are roughly 190,000 clones, with around 86% seen only once. The ten largest clones add up to roughly 1.3% of the sample.

In the germline V gene, CDR1 corresponds to SGHRS and CDR2 to YFSETQ. The CDR3 holds 14 amino acids from the cysteine to the phenylalanine. Only the CDR3 part of the read is kept: 42 bases, read in frame from the first base. V lost 4 bases and J lost 4 bases; the stretch between them is 11 bases long. On this clone itself: Its antigen is not yet known. The record has no base qualities; no much larger clone is one base away.

The TCR sequence derives from a man aged 30 to 45 in good health and CMV-seronegative. The chain uses TRBV5-1 and TRBJ1-4; there is no confident call for the D gene. What was sequenced was PBMCs. The nucleotides read TGCGCCAGCAGCCTGAGAGAGGATAATGAAAAACTGTTTTTT. This gives the protein CASSLREDNEKLFF.